This T cell receptor beta chain was retrieved from a study of Ad26.COV2.S vaccination and SARS-CoV-2 variants. Study-wide results and caveats: Vaccinees and placebo recipients showed similar non-spike TCR breadth. Those who received the vaccine showed greater spike-specific TCR breadth than those given placebo.

Profiling relied on immunoSEQ multiplex PCR, and the TCRdb table lists in-frame clones only, not all of them. In the table there are 350,000 to 400,000 clones, around nine tenths of which are singletons. As to treatment: some 19 received Ad26.COV2.S at low or high dose, single or two shots; about 5 received placebo; per-sample allocation not given. Sampling was performed 63 days after the first vaccine or placebo injection. V dropped 5 bases and J dropped 3 bases, with 10 bases sitting between them. The CDR3 loop spans 14 amino acids. Germline CDR1 and CDR2: SGHTA and FQGNSA. About this clone: Its specificity is not known.

The sequencing here drew on peripheral blood, taken in a trial of Ad26.COV2.S vaccine versus placebo. The TCR originated in a person between 18 and 59 years old who received the Ad26.COV2.S COVID-19 vaccine or a placebo. The chain joins TRBV7-2 to TRBJ2-2; D is perhaps TRBD1 (6 bases). CDR3: CASSQQGHTGELFF. The CDR3 bases are TGTGCCAGCAGCCAACAGGGTCACACCGGGGAGCTGTTTTTT.